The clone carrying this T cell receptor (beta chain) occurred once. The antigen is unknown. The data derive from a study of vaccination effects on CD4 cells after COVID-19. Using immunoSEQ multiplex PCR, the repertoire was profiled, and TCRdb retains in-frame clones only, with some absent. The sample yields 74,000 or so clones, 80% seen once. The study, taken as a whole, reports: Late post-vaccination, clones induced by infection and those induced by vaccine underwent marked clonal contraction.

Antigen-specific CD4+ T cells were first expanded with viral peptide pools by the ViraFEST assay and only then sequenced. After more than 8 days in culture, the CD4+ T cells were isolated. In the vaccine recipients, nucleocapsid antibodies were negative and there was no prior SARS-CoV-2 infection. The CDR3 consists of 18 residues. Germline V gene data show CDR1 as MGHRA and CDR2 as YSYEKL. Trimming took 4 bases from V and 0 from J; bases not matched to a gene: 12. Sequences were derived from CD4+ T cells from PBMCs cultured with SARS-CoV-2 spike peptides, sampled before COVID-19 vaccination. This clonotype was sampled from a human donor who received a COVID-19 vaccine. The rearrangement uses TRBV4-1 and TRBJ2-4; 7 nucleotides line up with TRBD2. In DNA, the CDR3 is TGCGCCAGCAGCCGAGGGGCAGGGAGCGGGGTAGCCAAAAACATTCAGTACTTC. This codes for CASSRGAGSGVAKNIQYF.